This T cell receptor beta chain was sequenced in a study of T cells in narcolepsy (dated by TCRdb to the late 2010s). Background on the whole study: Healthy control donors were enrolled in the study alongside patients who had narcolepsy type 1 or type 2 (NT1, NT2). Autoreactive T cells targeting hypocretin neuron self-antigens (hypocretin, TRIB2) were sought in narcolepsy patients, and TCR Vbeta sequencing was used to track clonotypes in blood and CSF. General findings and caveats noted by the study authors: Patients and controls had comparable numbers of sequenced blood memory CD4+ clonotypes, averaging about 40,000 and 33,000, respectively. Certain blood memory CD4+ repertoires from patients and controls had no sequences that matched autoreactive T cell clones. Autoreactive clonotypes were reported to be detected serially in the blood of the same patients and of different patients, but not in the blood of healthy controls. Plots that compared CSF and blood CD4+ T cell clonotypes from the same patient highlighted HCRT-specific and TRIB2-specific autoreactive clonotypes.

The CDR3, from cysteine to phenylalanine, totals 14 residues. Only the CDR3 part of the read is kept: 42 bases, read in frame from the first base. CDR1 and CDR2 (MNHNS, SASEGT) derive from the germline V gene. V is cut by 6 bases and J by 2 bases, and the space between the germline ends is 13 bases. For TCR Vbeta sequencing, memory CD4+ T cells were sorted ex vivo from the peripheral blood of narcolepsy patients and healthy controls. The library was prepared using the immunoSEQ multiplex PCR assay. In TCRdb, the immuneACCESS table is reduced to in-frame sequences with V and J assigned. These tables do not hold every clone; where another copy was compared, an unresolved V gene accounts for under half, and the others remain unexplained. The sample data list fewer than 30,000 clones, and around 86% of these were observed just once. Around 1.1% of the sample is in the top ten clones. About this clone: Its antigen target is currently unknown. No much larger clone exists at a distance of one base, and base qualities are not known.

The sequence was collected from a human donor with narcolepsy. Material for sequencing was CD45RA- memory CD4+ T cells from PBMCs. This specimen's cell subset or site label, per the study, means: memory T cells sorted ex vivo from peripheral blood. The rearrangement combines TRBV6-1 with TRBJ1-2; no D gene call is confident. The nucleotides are TGTGCCAGCAGGCCCACCACGGGGAACTATGGCTACACCTTC. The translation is CASRPTTGNYGYTF.